Below are 14 T cell receptor beta chains sequenced from a single sample in a study of cytomegalovirus exposure and HLA in healthy donors. Primers for the PCR totalled 60 Vbeta and 13 Jbeta. Here immunoSEQ multiplex PCR was the method, and the copy in TCRdb shows in-frame clones only, minus some. Of 150,000 or so clones listed, around 77% are singletons. Sequencing was performed on PBMCs. These receptors were obtained from a male donor in good health and CMV-seropositive.

The chain combines TRBV5-6 with TRBJ1-1, with 10 positions matching TRBD1. CDR1 and CDR2 from the germline V gene are SGHDT and YYEEEE. This CDR3 is built from 15 residues. V trimming: 4 bases; J trimming: 5 bases; junction bases outside the gene matches: 8. The CDR3 reads CASSETGGERTEAFF. The CDR3 DNA follows: TGTGCCAGCAGCGAGACAGGGGGCGAAAGGACTGAAGCTTTCTTT.

The table lists this clone with a count of one. V is TRBV5-1 and J is TRBJ2-1; 8 nucleotides match TRBD2. CDR3 length: 15 residues. CDR1 is SGHRS and CDR2 is YFSETQ in the germline V gene. J gave up 8 bases and V 3 bases, and 10 bases lay outside the gene matches. The CDR3 sequence: CASSSSGGKKYEQFF. The CDR3 DNA reads as TGCGCCAGCAGCTCGAGCGGGGGTAAAAAATATGAGCAGTTCTTC.

The genes are TRBV14 and TRBJ1-4; TRBD1 aligns across 10 bases. The germline V gene encodes CDR1 SGHDN and CDR2 FVKESK. CDR3 length equals 16 residues. V lost 0 bases to trimming and J lost 7 bases; unmatched junction nucleotides: 5. CDR3 in amino acids: CASSQDMTGGFEKLFF. CDR3 nucleotides: TGTGCCAGCAGCCAAGATATGACAGGGGGCTTTGAAAAACTGTTTTTT.

The V call is TRBV10-3, the J call TRBJ1-1; TRBD1 agrees at 11 bases. This CDR3 comprises 14 residues. J was trimmed by 5 bases and V by 10 bases; bases with no gene match: 9. Germline assignment: CDR1 ENHRY and CDR2 SYGVKD. CDR3 DNA: TGTGCCACGAAGGGACAGGGGGGGGAGACTGAAGCTTTCTTT. Translating gives CATKGQGGETEAFF.

The rearrangement links TRBV27 to TRBJ2-7; D might be TRBD2 (5 bases). The V end lost 5 bases, the J end lost 6 bases, and 23 bases lay between the germline ends. Germline CDR1 reads MNHEY; CDR2 reads SMNVEV (reference sequence). This CDR3 is 16 amino acids long. In DNA, the CDR3 is TGTGCCAGCAGTCCCCTACTTAGGACTGCCTTCCCCGAGCAGTACTTC. Translated, it gives CASSPLLRTAFPEQYF.

This clone appeared once. The chain combines TRBV5-4 with TRBJ2-5; no definite D call. Germline V lookup: CDR1 SGHNT, CDR2 YYREEE (reference sequence). The CDR3 has 12 residues. Trimming left V 7 bases short and J 7 bases short, with 14 bases between. In nucleotides, the CDR3 is TGTGCCAGCGCCAACCTTTCCGGGACCCAGTACTTC. Translated: CASANLSGTQYF.

The J gene is TRBJ2-2, the V gene TRBV5-1, with 8 positions matching TRBD1. This CDR3 region has 15 residues. The V gene's germline CDR1 is SGHRS and CDR2 YFSETQ. The trim removed 4 bases at V and 4 bases at J, leaving 6 bases unmatched. The CDR3 protein is CASSPDRGSTGELFF. The CDR3, as DNA: TGCGCCAGCAGCCCTGACAGGGGCAGCACCGGGGAGCTGTTTTTT. The full variable domain, in which reference TRBV5-1 and TRBJ2-2 provide the parts outside the CDR3, is KAGVTQTPRYLIKTRGQQVTLSCSPISGHRSVSWYQQTPGQGLQFLFEYFSETQRNKGNFPGRFSGRQFSNSRSEMNVSTLELGDSALYLCASSPDRGSTGELFFGEGSRLTVL.

The chain joins TRBV29-1 to TRBJ2-1, with 9 positions matching TRBD2. J was trimmed by 4 bases and V by 7 bases; bases with no gene match: 14. The CDR3 contains 16 residues. Per the germline V gene, CDR1 is SQVTM and CDR2 is ANQGSEA. The CDR3 bases are TGCAGCGCCAGGGGGGCCACTAGCGGGCCGTACAATGAGCAGTTCTTC. Translated: CSARGATSGPYNEQFF.

CDR3 sequence: CATSRRQGAGQPQHF. CDR3 in DNA: TGTGCCACCAGCAGACGACAGGGGGCTGGTCAGCCCCAGCATTTT. V gene TRBV15 combines with J gene TRBJ1-5; 10 nucleotides match TRBD1. After removal of 2 bases from V and 6 bases from J, the junction contained 4 bases not matched to a gene. Germline loops: CDR1 LNHNV, CDR2 YYDKDF (reference sequence). This CDR3 is 15 amino acids long.

The rearrangement links TRBV14 to TRBJ2-7; 7 bases are shared with TRBD2. From germline, CDR1 is SGHDN and CDR2 FVKESK. CDR3 length: 14 residues. V dropped 7 bases and J dropped 4; count of bases not matched to a gene: 10. The CDR3 DNA reads TGTGCCAGCAATCCCGGCGGGAGCGGGTACGAGCAGTACTTC. Encoded protein: CASNPGGSGYEQYF.

The table lists this clone with a count of one. This chain links TRBV6-1 with TRBJ2-1, with D possibly being TRBD2 (6 bases). V lost 5 bases to trimming and J lost 12 bases, with 17 bases between them. This CDR3 has 13 residues. Germline CDR1 and CDR2: MNHNS and SASEGT. CDR3 residues: CASSSIVIGGQFF. CDR3 coding DNA: TGTGCCAGCAGTTCCATAGTGATCGGGGGGCAGTTCTTC.

CDR3 loop: CASTPLGRANQPQHF. DNA for the CDR3: TGTGCCAGTACCCCGCTGGGCAGGGCTAATCAGCCCCAGCATTTT. The V and J genes are TRBV19 and TRBJ1-5; tentatively, D is TRBD1 (5 bases). Trimming pared 7 bases from V and 4 bases from J, leaving 17 bases between. The CDR3 contains 15 residues. CDR1 is LNHDA, CDR2 SQIVND, per germline (reference sequence).

This rearrangement joins TRBV13 to TRBJ1-2; 10 bases align to TRBD1. The CDR3 covers 16 residues. Germline V lookup: CDR1 PRHDT, CDR2 FYEKMQ (reference sequence). Trimming removed 4 bases from V and 1 base from J; junction bases left unmatched: 6. The CDR3 nucleotides read TGTGCCAGCAGCTACCGGACAGGGGGGAGTAACTATGGCTACACCTTC. It encodes CASSYRTGGSNYGYTF.

This rearrangement joins TRBV21-1 to TRBJ1-3; the table's D gene call, TRBD1, was not cross checked with the DNA. TRBV21-1 is a pseudogene segment. This CDR3 contains 15 residues. In nucleotides, the CDR3 is TGTGCCAGCAGCGAACAGGAAGCCCCTGGAAACACCATATATTTT. As protein: CASSEQEAPGNTIYF.